The clone carrying this T cell receptor beta chain was detected a few times. Its antigen is unidentified. The record originates from a study of Graves' ophthalmopathy and Graves' hyperthyroidism. On the study more broadly: The blood sample was drawn at first diagnosis and before any treatment. Study conclusions and caveats: The study's model predicted ophthalmopathy progression at about 71% sensitivity and 72.22% specificity. Using a 13-signature model, the authors split ophthalmopathy from stable hyperthyroidism, with just under 90% sensitivity and 70% to 83% specificity.

Scientists amplified the TCR beta CDR3 regions from RNA transcripts. HTBI-primed RT-PCR formed the first round, and a multiplex PCR formed the second. TCRdb redid the calling of the multiplex PCR reads with MiXCR, one entry per CDR3 protein. The sample yields 740,000 or so distinct CDR3 sequences, 40% seen once. The diagnosis combined clinical symptoms, thyroxine, TRAb, thyroid ultrasound and orbital computed tomography scans. The germline V gene has CDR1 MNHEY and CDR2 SVGAGI. V gave up 0 bases and J gave up 7 bases, with 16 bases separating them. There are 15 residues in the CDR3. V gene TRBV6-5 combines with J gene TRBJ2-7; possible D gene TRBD2, 5 bases. This TCR was sampled from an adult man with Graves' ophthalmopathy. Material: peripheral blood. The CDR3: CASSYSRRGSGEQYF. CDR3 DNA: TGTGCCAGCAGTTACTCGAGACGTGGATCGGGGGAGCAGTACTTC.